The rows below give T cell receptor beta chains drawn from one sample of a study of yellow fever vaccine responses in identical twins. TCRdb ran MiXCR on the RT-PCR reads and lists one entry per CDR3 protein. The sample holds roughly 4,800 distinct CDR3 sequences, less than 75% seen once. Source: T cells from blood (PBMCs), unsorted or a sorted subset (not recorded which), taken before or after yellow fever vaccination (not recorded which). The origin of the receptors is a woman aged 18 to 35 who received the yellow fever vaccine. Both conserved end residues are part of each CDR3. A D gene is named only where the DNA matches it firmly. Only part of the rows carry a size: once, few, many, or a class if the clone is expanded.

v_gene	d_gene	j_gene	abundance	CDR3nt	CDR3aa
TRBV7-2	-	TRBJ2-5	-	TGTGCCAGCAGCTTTCCCGGAGAGACCCAGTACTTC	CASSFPGETQYF
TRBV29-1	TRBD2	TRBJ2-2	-	TGCAGCGTTTCATTAGCGGGGGAAATCACCGGGGAGCTGTTTTTT	CSVSLAGEITGELFF
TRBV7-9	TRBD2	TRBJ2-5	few	TGTGCCGGAGGACTAGCGGGAGAGACCCAGTACTTC	CAGGLAGETQYF
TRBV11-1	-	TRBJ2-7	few	TGTGCCAGCAGCTTTCAGGCCACCCCGCCATACGAGCAGTACTTC	CASSFQATPPYEQYF
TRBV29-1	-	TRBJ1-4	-	TGCAGCGTTATGTGGGCTGGGGAAAAACTGTTTTTT	CSVMWAGEKLFF
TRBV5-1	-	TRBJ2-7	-	TGCGCCAGCAGCTTGGAGGCCAGTTCCTACGAGCAGTACTTC	CASSLEASSYEQYF
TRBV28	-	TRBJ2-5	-	TGTGCCAGCAGGCTTCAGGGAGAAGAGACCCAGTACTTC	CASRLQGEETQYF
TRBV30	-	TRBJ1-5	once	TGTGCCTGGAGTGGTAACACCCTGAGCAATCAGCCCCAGCATTTT	CAWSGNTLSNQPQHF
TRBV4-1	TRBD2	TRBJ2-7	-	TGCGCCAGCAGCTCTTCGGGGGGATGGAACGAGCAGTACTTC	CASSSSGGWNEQYF
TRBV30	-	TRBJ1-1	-	TGTGCCTGGAGTACCACAAAGAACACTGAAGCTTTCTTT	CAWSTTKNTEAFF
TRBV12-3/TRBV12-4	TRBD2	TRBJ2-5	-	TGTGCCAGCAGTCCTGCCCTGACTAGCGGGTACCAAGAGACCCAGTACTTC	CASSPALTSGYQETQYF
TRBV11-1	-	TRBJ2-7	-	TGTGCCAGCAGCCTACTGGACGGGAAAGACGACGAGCAGTACTTC	CASSLLDGKDDEQYF
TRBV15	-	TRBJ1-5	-	TGTGCCACCAGCAGAGAGGGTGAGGCCCAGCCCCAGCATTTT	CATSREGEAQPQHF
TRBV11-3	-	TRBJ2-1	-	TGTGCCAGCAGCACGTTTGGGGGGTCGAACTACAATGAGCAGTTCTTC	CASSTFGGSNYNEQFF
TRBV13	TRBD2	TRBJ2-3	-	TGTGCCAGCAGAGCCGGGACTAGCGGCACAGATACGCAGTATTTT	CASRAGTSGTDTQYF
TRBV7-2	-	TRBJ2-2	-	TGTGCCAGCAGCTTAGCGCCGGAATATGGGCTGTTTTTT	CASSLAPEYGLFF
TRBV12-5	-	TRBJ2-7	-	TGTGCTAGCCGCACAGCCCATTCATCCTACGAGCAGTACTTC	CASRTAHSSYEQYF
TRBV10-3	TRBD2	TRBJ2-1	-	TGTGCCACCGGACTAGCGGAAGTCCCCGGCAATGAGCAGTTCTTC	CATGLAEVPGNEQFF
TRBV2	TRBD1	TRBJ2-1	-	TGTGCCAGCAGTGCACTACAGGGGGCAGGGAAGTGGTTCTTC	CASSALQGAGKWFF
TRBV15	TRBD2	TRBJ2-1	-	TGTGCCACCAGCAGAGATCGGACAGCGGGGGGGCTCAATGAGCAGTTCTTC	CATSRDRTAGGLNEQFF
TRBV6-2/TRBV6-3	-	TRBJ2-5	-	TGTGCCAGCAGTTACCTGCAAGAGACCCAGTACTTC	CASSYLQETQYF
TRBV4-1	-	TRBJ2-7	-	TGCGCCAGCAGCCAAGGGGACTCTTACGAGCAGTACTTC	CASSQGDSYEQYF
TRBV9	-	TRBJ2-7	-	TGTGCCAGCAGCCTCCGCCCGGGCTACGAGCAGTACTTC	CASSLRPGYEQYF
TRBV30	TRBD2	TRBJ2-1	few	TGTGCCTGGAGTCTAGATAGCGGGAGGTTTGAGCAGTTCTTC	CAWSLDSGRFEQFF
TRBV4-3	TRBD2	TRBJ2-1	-	TGCGCCAGCAGCCTCCAGCGGGAGGTCTATAATGAGCAGTTCTTC	CASSLQREVYNEQFF
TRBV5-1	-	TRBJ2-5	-	TGCGCCAGCAGCCGGGTCGGGGTTTGGCAAGAGACCCAGTACTTC	CASSRVGVWQETQYF
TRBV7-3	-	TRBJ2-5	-	TGTGCCAGCAGCGGCGCAGGGGAAGAGACCCAGTACTTC	CASSGAGEETQYF